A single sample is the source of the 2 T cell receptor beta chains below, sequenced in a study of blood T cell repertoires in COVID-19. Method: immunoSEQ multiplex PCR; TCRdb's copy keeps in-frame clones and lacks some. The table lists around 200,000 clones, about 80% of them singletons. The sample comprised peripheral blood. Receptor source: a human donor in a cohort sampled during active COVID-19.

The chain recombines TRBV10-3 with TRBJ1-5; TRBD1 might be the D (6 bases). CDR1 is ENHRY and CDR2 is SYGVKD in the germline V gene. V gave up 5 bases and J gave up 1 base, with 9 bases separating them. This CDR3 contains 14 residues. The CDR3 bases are TGTGCCATCAGTACAGGACAGAGCAATCAGCCCCAGCATTTT. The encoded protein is CAISTGQSNQPQHF.

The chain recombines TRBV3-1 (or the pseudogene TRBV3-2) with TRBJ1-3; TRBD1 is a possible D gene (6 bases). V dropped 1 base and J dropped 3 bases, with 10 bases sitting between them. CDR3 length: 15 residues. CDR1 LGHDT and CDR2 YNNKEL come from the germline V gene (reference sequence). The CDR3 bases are TGTGCCAGCAGCCAAGCGCCAGGGGTTGGAAACACCATATATTTT. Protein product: CASSQAPGVGNTIYF.